The source of this TCR beta chain is a study of glioma-infiltrating T cells after dendritic cell vaccination. The table lists this clone with a few counts. The PCR used 60 V beta and 13 J beta primers. This table comes from immunoSEQ multiplex PCR, and its TCRdb copy is limited to in-frame clones, with some not included. Of roughly 100,000 clones detected, 85% to 90% appear once; the ten largest clones hold 2.7%. The length of the CDR3 is 17 residues. Trimming removed 5 bases from V and 0 bases from J; junction bases left unmatched: 9. Germline loops: CDR1 SEHNR, CDR2 FQNEAQ (reference sequence). Time point noted: after dendritic cell vaccination, including at tumor progression/relapse. Only patients with spare fresh-frozen tumor and over two years of follow-up were included.

This TCR was sampled from a human donor with glioblastoma. This chain links TRBV7-9 with TRBJ1-5; 8 bases align to TRBD1. The sequencing used blood, collected after dendritic cell vaccination. The CDR3 loop is CASSLGTGLYSNQPQHF. The DNA of the CDR3 is TGTGCCAGCAGCCTCGGGACAGGTCTATATAGCAATCAGCCCCAGCATTTT.